This T cell receptor beta chain was identified in a study of blood T cell repertoires in COVID-19. In the study overall: Donors in the United States, Italy and Spain gave samples during acute or convalescent COVID-19.

Trimming pared 2 bases from V and 1 base from J, leaving 9 bases between. CDR3 size: 15 residues. Germline V gene data show CDR1 as KGHSH and CDR2 as LQKENI. Participants were aged roughly 18 to 95 years, lived in roughly 25 US areas, and enrolled virtually. In the original processing: Researchers report that nucleated cell counts were estimated from reference gene primer amplification. Repertoires were generated with immunoSEQ multiplex PCR, while TCRdb's copy carries only in-frame clones and drops some. V, J and clone size are taken as reported in that table, and D and trimming were inferred from the DNA itself. The repertoire holds 300,000 or so clones, less than 90% seen once, with approximately 0.93% in the top ten.

This clonotype was obtained from a young woman who had recovered from COVID-19. The sequencing input was PBMCs or T cells enriched from blood (not recorded which). The chain employs TRBV18 and TRBJ1-3; no clear D gene. This chain's CDR3 is CASSPVSGSGNTIYF. The CDR3 DNA is TGTGCCAGCTCACCAGTAAGCGGGTCTGGAAACACCATATATTTT.